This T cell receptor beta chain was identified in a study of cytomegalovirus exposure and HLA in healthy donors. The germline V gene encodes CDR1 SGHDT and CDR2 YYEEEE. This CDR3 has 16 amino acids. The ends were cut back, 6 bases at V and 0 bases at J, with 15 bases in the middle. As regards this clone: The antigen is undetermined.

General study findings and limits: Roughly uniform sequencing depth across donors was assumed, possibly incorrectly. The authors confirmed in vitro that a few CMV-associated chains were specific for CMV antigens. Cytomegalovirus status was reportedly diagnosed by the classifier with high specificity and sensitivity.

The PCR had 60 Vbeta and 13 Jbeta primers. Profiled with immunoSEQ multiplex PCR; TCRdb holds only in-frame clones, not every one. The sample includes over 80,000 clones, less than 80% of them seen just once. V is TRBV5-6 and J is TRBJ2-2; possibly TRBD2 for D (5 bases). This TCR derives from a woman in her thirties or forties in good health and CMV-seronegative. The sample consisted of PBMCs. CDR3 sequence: CASNLIATPNTGELFF. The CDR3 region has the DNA TGTGCCAGCAACCTCATAGCGACCCCGAACACCGGGGAGCTGTTTTTT.